Listed below are T cell receptor beta chains from one sample, sequenced in a study of T-cell reconstitution after alpha-beta-depleted transplantation in children. TCRdb called the PCR reads again in MiXCR, with one record for every CDR3 protein. Here the sample spans more than 500,000 distinct CDR3 sequences, roughly 11% being singletons. The material sequenced was PBMCs, mostly from graft donor cells, taken 180 days after TCRalphabeta/CD19-depleted stem cell transplant. These receptor sequences come from a female patient aged 2 to 10 who had a stem cell transplant for aplastic anemia, so the T cells may come from the graft donor. CDR3s include the opening cysteine and the closing phenylalanine or tryptophan. A D gene is named only where the DNA matches it firmly. Clone sizes are given selectively: once, few, many, or a class where the clone is expanded.

clone_size: -
j_call: TRBJ1-1
d_call: -
v_call: TRBV20-1
cdr3_aa: CSASVGGEGTEAFF
cdr3_nt: TGCAGTGCTAGTGTGGGTGGGGAGGGCACTGAAGCTTTCTTT

clone_size: few
j_call: TRBJ2-1
d_call: TRBD2
v_call: TRBV24-1
cdr3_aa: CATSDPPPGTSGRAGEQFF
cdr3_nt: TGTGCCACCAGTGATCCACCTCCCGGGACTAGCGGGAGGGCCGGTGAGCAGTTCTTC

clone_size: -
j_call: TRBJ2-7
d_call: TRBD2
v_call: TRBV5-8
cdr3_aa: CASSLNSGGSKSYEQYF
cdr3_nt: TGTGCCAGCAGCCTCAACAGCGGGGGCTCTAAGTCCTACGAGCAGTACTTC

clone_size: -
j_call: TRBJ1-5
d_call: -
v_call: TRBV6-2/TRBV6-3
cdr3_aa: CASSYPNRQPINQPPHF
cdr3_nt: TGTGCCAGCAGTTACCCGAACCGACAGCCTATAAATCAGCCCCCGCATTTT

clone_size: few
j_call: TRBJ2-5
d_call: TRBD1
v_call: TRBV20-1
cdr3_aa: CSAPDRIQETQYF
cdr3_nt: TGCAGTGCTCCGGACAGGATCCAAGAGACCCAGTACTTC

clone_size: -
j_call: TRBJ1-3
d_call: -
v_call: TRBV12-3/TRBV12-4
cdr3_aa: CASSRKLGNTIYF
cdr3_nt: TGTGCCAGCAGTCGTAAATTAGGAAACACCATATATTTT

clone_size: -
j_call: TRBJ2-7
d_call: -
v_call: TRBV27
cdr3_aa: CASKWYTGDYEQYF
cdr3_nt: TGTGCCAGCAAGTGGTACACCGGGGACTACGAGCAGTACTTC

clone_size: -
j_call: TRBJ1-2
d_call: -
v_call: TRBV29-1
cdr3_aa: CSVDLRDTHGYTF
cdr3_nt: TGCAGCGTTGATCTCAGGGATACCCATGGCTACACCTTC

clone_size: -
j_call: TRBJ2-7
d_call: -
v_call: TRBV7-9
cdr3_aa: CASRPEGGARSSYEQYF
cdr3_nt: TGTGCCAGCAGACCCGAGGGGGGGGCGCGATCTTCCTACGAGCAGTACTTC

clone_size: -
j_call: TRBJ1-2
d_call: -
v_call: TRBV6-2/TRBV6-3
cdr3_aa: CASSYRPARVNDGYTF
cdr3_nt: TGTGCCAGCAGTTATCGGCCAGCCAGGGTCAACGATGGCTACACCTTC

clone_size: few
j_call: TRBJ1-1
d_call: -
v_call: TRBV5-6
cdr3_aa: CASSWGGRDTEAFF
cdr3_nt: TGTGCCAGCAGCTGGGGGGGCCGAGACACTGAAGCTTTCTTT

clone_size: few
j_call: TRBJ2-1
d_call: TRBD2
v_call: TRBV4-3
cdr3_aa: CASSQDPGGSYNEQFF
cdr3_nt: TGCGCCAGCAGCCAAGACCCGGGGGGGTCCTACAATGAGCAGTTCTTC

clone_size: few
j_call: TRBJ1-2
d_call: TRBD1
v_call: TRBV6-2/TRBV6-3
cdr3_aa: CASSSPDRFNYGYTF
cdr3_nt: TGTGCCAGCAGTTCCCCGGACAGGTTTAACTATGGCTACACCTTC

clone_size: many
j_call: TRBJ2-3
d_call: TRBD2
v_call: TRBV5-1
cdr3_aa: CASSLDPAGGPDTQYF
cdr3_nt: TGCGCCAGCAGCTTGGACCCAGCGGGAGGACCAGATACGCAGTATTTT

clone_size: few
j_call: TRBJ1-2
d_call: -
v_call: TRBV20-1
cdr3_aa: CSAALAGAGYTF
cdr3_nt: TGCAGTGCCGCTCTCGCAGGGGCAGGCTACACCTTC

clone_size: -
j_call: TRBJ2-7
d_call: -
v_call: TRBV7-8
cdr3_aa: CASSSSGDTGRFEQYF
cdr3_nt: TGTGCCAGCAGCTCCAGCGGGGACACCGGAAGGTTCGAGCAGTACTTC

clone_size: few
j_call: TRBJ2-3
d_call: -
v_call: TRBV29-1
cdr3_aa: CSVKILGLLDADTQYF
cdr3_nt: TGCAGCGTTAAAATACTCGGGCTTCTCGACGCAGATACGCAGTATTTT

clone_size: many
j_call: TRBJ2-3
d_call: -
v_call: TRBV13
cdr3_aa: CASSSSADTQYF
cdr3_nt: TGTGCCAGCAGCTCATCGGCAGATACGCAGTATTTT

clone_size: -
j_call: TRBJ2-7
d_call: -
v_call: TRBV11-3
cdr3_aa: CASSSRQSREQYF
cdr3_nt: TGTGCCAGCAGCTCCCGACAGAGCCGTGAGCAGTACTTC

clone_size: few
j_call: TRBJ1-4
d_call: -
v_call: TRBV5-1
cdr3_aa: CASSIGREKLFF
cdr3_nt: TGCGCCAGCAGCATCGGACGGGAAAAACTGTTTTTT

clone_size: few
j_call: TRBJ1-1
d_call: -
v_call: TRBV5-1
cdr3_aa: CASTSGTQNTEAFF
cdr3_nt: TGCGCCAGCACTTCCGGGACACAGAACACTGAAGCTTTCTTT

clone_size: many
j_call: TRBJ2-5
d_call: -
v_call: TRBV7-6
cdr3_aa: CASSFWGTQETQYF
cdr3_nt: TGTGCCAGCAGCTTCTGGGGCACCCAAGAGACCCAGTACTTC

clone_size: -
j_call: TRBJ2-1
d_call: TRBD2
v_call: TRBV24-1
cdr3_aa: CATSDHSGGYNEQFF
cdr3_nt: TGTGCCACCAGTGACCATAGCGGGGGTTACAATGAGCAGTTCTTC

clone_size: few
j_call: TRBJ2-1
d_call: -
v_call: TRBV19
cdr3_aa: CASSLHASSYNEQFF
cdr3_nt: TGTGCCAGTAGTCTCCACGCGAGCTCCTACAATGAGCAGTTCTTC

clone_size: -
j_call: TRBJ1-5
d_call: TRBD1
v_call: TRBV7-2
cdr3_aa: CASSLGRGQIQPQHF
cdr3_nt: TGTGCCAGCAGCTTAGGCAGGGGGCAGATTCAGCCCCAGCATTTT

clone_size: many
j_call: TRBJ2-7
d_call: -
v_call: TRBV5-1
cdr3_aa: CASSVGGPGEQYF
cdr3_nt: TGCGCCAGCAGCGTCGGGGGGCCGGGAGAGCAGTACTTC

clone_size: many
j_call: TRBJ1-1
d_call: -
v_call: TRBV12-3/TRBV12-4
cdr3_aa: CASSWDFKAFF
cdr3_nt: TGTGCCAGCAGTTGGGACTTTAAAGCTTTCTTT

clone_size: few
j_call: TRBJ2-2
d_call: TRBD2
v_call: TRBV6-5
cdr3_aa: CASSYVGGGPSTGELFF
cdr3_nt: TGTGCCAGCAGTTACGTTGGGGGAGGGCCAAGCACCGGGGAGCTGTTTTTT

clone_size: -
j_call: TRBJ2-7
d_call: -
v_call: TRBV10-3
cdr3_aa: CAITEDFLAYEQYF
cdr3_nt: TGTGCCATCACCGAGGACTTTTTGGCCTACGAGCAGTACTTC

clone_size: -
j_call: TRBJ1-1
d_call: -
v_call: TRBV11-3
cdr3_aa: CASSRIMNTEAFF
cdr3_nt: TGTGCCAGCAGCAGGATCATGAACACTGAAGCTTTCTTT

clone_size: -
j_call: TRBJ2-5
d_call: -
v_call: TRBV20-1
cdr3_aa: CSAYQAAGLGETQYF
cdr3_nt: TGCAGTGCCTATCAAGCCGCGGGGCTGGGGGAGACCCAGTACTTC

clone_size: -
j_call: TRBJ1-2
d_call: -
v_call: TRBV7-9
cdr3_aa: CASSEWDFAYGYTF
cdr3_nt: TGTGCCAGCAGCGAGTGGGACTTCGCCTATGGCTACACCTTC

clone_size: few
j_call: TRBJ2-7
d_call: -
v_call: TRBV29-1
cdr3_aa: CSVEVREGYEQYF
cdr3_nt: TGCAGCGTTGAGGTCCGGGAAGGCTACGAGCAGTACTTC

clone_size: -
j_call: TRBJ1-1
d_call: TRBD1
v_call: TRBV9
cdr3_aa: CASSERGRGDTEAFF
cdr3_nt: TGTGCCAGCAGCGAGAGGGGCAGGGGGGACACTGAAGCTTTCTTT

clone_size: few
j_call: TRBJ1-1
d_call: TRBD1
v_call: TRBV19
cdr3_aa: CASSPRGRWDDTEAFF
cdr3_nt: TGTGCCAGTAGTCCCAGGGGGCGTTGGGACGACACTGAAGCTTTCTTT

clone_size: -
j_call: TRBJ2-1
d_call: -
v_call: TRBV7-6
cdr3_aa: CASSLLLGLWTPFAGDSYNEQFF
cdr3_nt: TGTGCCAGCAGCTTATTATTGGGCCTCTGGACACCGTTCGCCGGGGACTCCTACAATGAGCAGTTCTTC

clone_size: -
j_call: TRBJ2-5
d_call: -
v_call: TRBV5-1
cdr3_aa: CASSLADSWPQETQYF
cdr3_nt: TGCGCCAGCAGCTTGGCCGACAGCTGGCCCCAAGAGACCCAGTACTTC

clone_size: many
j_call: TRBJ2-5
d_call: -
v_call: TRBV28
cdr3_aa: CASSLAGGTGPQETQYF
cdr3_nt: TGTGCCAGCAGTTTGGCGGGAGGGACAGGGCCCCAAGAGACCCAGTACTTC

clone_size: -
j_call: TRBJ2-1
d_call: TRBD2
v_call: TRBV12-3/TRBV12-4
cdr3_aa: CALSLVWALAGVHNEQFF
cdr3_nt: TGTGCCCTCAGTTTAGTGTGGGCCCTAGCGGGAGTCCACAATGAGCAGTTCTTC

clone_size: -
j_call: TRBJ2-2
d_call: TRBD2
v_call: TRBV20-1
cdr3_aa: CSVSTSGSRGAGELFF
cdr3_nt: TGCAGTGTTAGTACTAGCGGCTCGAGGGGGGCCGGGGAGCTGTTTTTT

clone_size: few
j_call: TRBJ2-1
d_call: -
v_call: TRBV28
cdr3_aa: CASTSFGRSPGSEQFF
cdr3_nt: TGTGCCAGCACTTCGTTCGGACGGTCCCCAGGGAGTGAGCAGTTCTTC

clone_size: many
j_call: TRBJ2-7
d_call: TRBD2
v_call: TRBV12-3/TRBV12-4
cdr3_aa: CASSLGLAEAYEQYF
cdr3_nt: TGTGCCAGCAGTTTGGGACTAGCGGAAGCCTACGAGCAGTACTTC

clone_size: few
j_call: TRBJ2-1
d_call: TRBD2
v_call: TRBV12-3/TRBV12-4
cdr3_aa: CASSLRAGVSGERFF
cdr3_nt: TGTGCCAGCAGTTTAAGAGCGGGAGTTTCGGGTGAGCGGTTCTTC

clone_size: many
j_call: TRBJ2-1
d_call: TRBD2
v_call: TRBV5-1
cdr3_aa: CASSHGRPFVNEQFF
cdr3_nt: TGCGCCAGCAGTCACGGGAGGCCATTCGTCAATGAGCAGTTCTTC

clone_size: few
j_call: TRBJ1-3
d_call: -
v_call: TRBV4-3
cdr3_aa: CASSQNVGVPSGNTIYF
cdr3_nt: TGCGCCAGCAGCCAAAACGTGGGCGTCCCATCTGGAAACACCATATATTTT

clone_size: few
j_call: TRBJ2-3
d_call: TRBD2
v_call: TRBV20-1
cdr3_aa: CSARRLAGEGDTQYF
cdr3_nt: TGCAGTGCTAGACGGCTAGCGGGAGAAGGGGATACGCAGTATTTT

clone_size: many
j_call: TRBJ2-7
d_call: TRBD2
v_call: TRBV12-3/TRBV12-4
cdr3_aa: CASRTGLAVTYEQYF
cdr3_nt: TGTGCCAGCAGGACGGGACTAGCGGTGACCTACGAGCAGTACTTC

clone_size: -
j_call: TRBJ2-1
d_call: -
v_call: TRBV28
cdr3_aa: CASSHSSGAYEQFF
cdr3_nt: TGTGCCAGCAGCCACTCGTCGGGTGCCTACGAGCAGTTCTTC

clone_size: few
j_call: TRBJ2-2
d_call: TRBD2
v_call: TRBV29-1
cdr3_aa: CSVEGTSGSPGELFF
cdr3_nt: TGCAGCGTTGAGGGGACTAGCGGGAGCCCCGGGGAGCTGTTTTTT

clone_size: many
j_call: TRBJ2-7
d_call: -
v_call: TRBV7-2
cdr3_aa: CASSPRQFYEQYF
cdr3_nt: TGTGCCAGCAGCCCGCGACAGTTTTACGAGCAGTACTTC

clone_size: few
j_call: TRBJ2-3
d_call: -
v_call: TRBV6-5
cdr3_aa: CASSYSKLGGTDTQYF
cdr3_nt: TGTGCCAGCAGTTACTCGAAACTGGGGGGCACAGATACGCAGTATTTT

clone_size: many
j_call: TRBJ2-7
d_call: TRBD1
v_call: TRBV20-1
cdr3_aa: CSARDPDRGRGEQYF
cdr3_nt: TGCAGTGCTAGAGACCCCGACAGGGGAAGAGGGGAGCAGTACTTC